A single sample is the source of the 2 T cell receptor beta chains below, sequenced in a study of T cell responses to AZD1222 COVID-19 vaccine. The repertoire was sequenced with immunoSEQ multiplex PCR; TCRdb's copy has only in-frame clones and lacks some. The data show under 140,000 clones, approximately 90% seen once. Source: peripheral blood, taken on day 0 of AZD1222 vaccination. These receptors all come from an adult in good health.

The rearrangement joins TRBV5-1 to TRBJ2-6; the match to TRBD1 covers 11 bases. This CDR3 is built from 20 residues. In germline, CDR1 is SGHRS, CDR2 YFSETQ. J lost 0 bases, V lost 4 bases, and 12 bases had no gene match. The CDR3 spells CASSLLGSGTGGSGANVLTF. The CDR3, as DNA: TGCGCCAGCAGCCTCCTAGGCTCCGGGACAGGGGGCTCTGGGGCCAACGTCCTGACTTTC.

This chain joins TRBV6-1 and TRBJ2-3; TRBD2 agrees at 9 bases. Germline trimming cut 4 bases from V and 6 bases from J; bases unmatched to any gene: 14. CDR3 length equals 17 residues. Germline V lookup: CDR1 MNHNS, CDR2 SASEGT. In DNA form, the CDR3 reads TGTGCCAGCAGTGCCCGGGGTCTGGGCGGGAGGGGTGATACGCAGTATTTT. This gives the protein CASSARGLGGRGDTQYF.